This TCR beta chain was observed in a study of ipilimumab plus nivolumab after autologous stem cell transplantation. Whole-study results and caveats: Authors suggest TCR repertoire, Treg phenotype and gut microbiota support further study.

Ipilimumab, 1 mg/kg, started 14 to 28 days after autologous transplant. Patients got 3 mg/kg IV nivolumab weeks 1, 4, 7, 10, then biweekly through week 26. This clone has more than one count but fewer than ten. Its antigen is still unknown. The ends were cut back, 6 bases at V and 7 bases at J, with 10 bases in the middle. The CDR3 runs to 13 residues. The germline CDR1 and CDR2 sequences are SNHLY and FYNNEI. This table comes from immunoSEQ multiplex PCR, and its TCRdb copy is limited to in-frame clones, with some not included. The table includes roughly 11,000 clones, roughly three quarters detected once.

This clonotype was sampled from a male donor with diffuse large B-cell lymphoma. This chain uses TRBV2 with TRBJ1-6; no clear D gene. Sequenced material: PBMCs, taken in a trial of ipilimumab plus nivolumab as post-transplant consolidation. This CDR3 reads CASRVLPNSPLHF. In nucleotides, the CDR3 is TGTGCCAGCAGAGTATTACCCAATTCACCCCTCCACTTT.